Listed below are T cell receptor beta chains from one sample, sequenced in a study of blood T cell repertoires in COVID-19. Repertoires were generated with immunoSEQ multiplex PCR, while TCRdb's copy carries only in-frame clones and drops some. The sample records about 150,000 clones, approximately 90% being singletons. Material: peripheral blood. The receptor source for this set is a woman in her 50s with acute or convalescent COVID-19. CDR3s include the opening cysteine and the closing phenylalanine or tryptophan. D genes are given only for firm matches. Expanded clones get a size class; other rows say once, few or many, or leave the size out.

cdr3_length | d_call | clone_size | j_call | v_call | cdr3_aa | cdr3_nt
17 | NA | few | TRBJ1-2 | TRBV5-8 | CASSLGWGGRAPYGYTF | TGTGCCAGCAGCTTGGGATGGGGGGGCAGGGCCCCCTATGGCTACACCTTC
13 | TRBD1 | NA | TRBJ1-1 | TRBV12-3/TRBV12-4 | CASEPIGTAEAFF | TGTGCCAGCGAACCCATCGGGACAGCTGAAGCTTTCTTT
16 | TRBD2 | NA | TRBJ2-1 | TRBV6-6 | CASSLIRTSGNNEQFF | TGTGCCAGCAGTTTAATCCGGACTAGCGGGAACAATGAGCAGTTCTTC
16 | NA | NA | TRBJ1-4 | TRBV5-4 | CASSFGGFGTNEKLFF | TGTGCCAGCAGCTTCGGGGGATTCGGGACTAATGAAAAACTGTTTTTT
13 | NA | NA | TRBJ1-1 | TRBV20-1 | CSASEAGRTEAFF | TGCAGTGCTAGTGAGGCAGGGCGTACTGAAGCTTTCTTT
15 | NA | NA | TRBJ2-3 | TRBV20-1 | CSASGGGVNTDTQYF | TGCAGTGCTAGTGGAGGGGGAGTGAACACAGATACGCAGTATTTT
13 | TRBD1 | NA | TRBJ2-1 | TRBV2 | CASNGQGYNEQFF | TGTGCCAGCAATGGACAGGGGTATAATGAGCAGTTCTTC
12 | TRBD1 | NA | TRBJ2-5 | TRBV29-1 | CSVATGTGAQYF | TGCAGCGTCGCGACAGGGACCGGGGCCCAGTACTTC
19 | NA | NA | TRBJ2-1 | TRBV5-5 | CASSLAPQTGNLYYNEQFF | TGTGCCAGCAGCTTGGCCCCACAAACAGGGAATCTATACTACAATGAGCAGTTCTTC
15 | NA | NA | TRBJ1-2 | TRBV28 | CASSLRQVTNYGYTF | TGTGCCAGCAGTTTACGCCAGGTTACTAACTATGGCTACACCTTC
14 | TRBD2 | NA | TRBJ2-7 | TRBV6-6 | CASIRLAGTGEQYF | TGTGCCAGCATCCGACTAGCGGGGACGGGGGAGCAGTACTTC
16 | NA | NA | TRBJ1-4 | TRBV4-1 | CASSQARQATNEKLFF | TGCGCCAGCAGCCAAGCTCGACAGGCAACTAATGAAAAACTGTTTTTT
18 | TRBD1 | NA | TRBJ1-2 | TRBV4-1 | CASSQLRDRGPPNYGYTF | TGCGCCAGCAGCCAGTTACGGGACAGGGGGCCCCCTAACTATGGCTACACCTTC
16 | TRBD2 | NA | TRBJ2-1 | TRBV7-3 | CASSLGLGLAGGEQFF | TGTGCCAGCAGCTTAGGGTTAGGACTAGCGGGAGGTGAGCAGTTCTTC
15 | TRBD1 | NA | TRBJ1-1 | TRBV14 | CASTEQGAYVTEAFF | TGTGCCAGCACCGAACAGGGGGCTTATGTCACTGAAGCTTTCTTT
14 | NA | NA | TRBJ1-1 | TRBV5-1 | CASSLGQSNTEAFF | TGCGCCAGCAGCTTGGGACAGTCGAACACTGAAGCTTTCTTT
15 | TRBD2 | NA | TRBJ2-1 | TRBV7-7 | CASSPRAGANNEQFF | TGTGCCAGCAGCCCGAGAGCGGGGGCTAACAATGAGCAGTTCTTC
15 | TRBD1 | NA | TRBJ1-1 | TRBV6-2/TRBV6-3 | CASSTSQGMNTEAFF | TGTGCCAGCAGTACCTCACAGGGGATGAACACTGAAGCTTTCTTT
13 | NA | NA | TRBJ2-1 | TRBV7-2 | CASSLTSFYEQFF | TGTGCCAGCAGCCTAACTAGCTTCTATGAGCAGTTCTTC
15 | TRBD1 | once | TRBJ2-5 | TRBV5-1 | CASSWTGPEGETQYF | TGCGCCAGCAGCTGGACAGGGCCGGAGGGGGAGACCCAGTACTTC
13 | NA | NA | TRBJ1-2 | TRBV6-5 | CASSTGGNYGYTF | TGTGCCAGCAGTACCGGAGGGAACTATGGCTACACCTTC
13 | NA | NA | TRBJ1-1 | TRBV5-1 | CASRGLMNTEAFF | TGCGCCAGCAGGGGGCTTATGAACACTGAAGCTTTCTTT